Listed here are 21 T cell receptor beta chains from one sample, sequenced in a study of response to subunit inactivated influenza vaccine. One entry per CDR3 protein results from TCRdb running MiXCR on the RT-PCR reads. In the table there are some 600,000 distinct CDR3 sequences, 14% of which are singletons. The input for sequencing was PBMCs from blood, taken less than 15 days before vaccination. Receptors originate from a man aged 50-60 years who received an inactivated influenza vaccine.

The chain couples TRBV3-1 to TRBJ2-1, with 11 positions matching TRBD1. Germline assignment: CDR1 LGHDT and CDR2 YNNKEL (reference sequence). The V segment lost 5 bases and the J segment 3 bases; nucleotides outside the gene matches: 9. The CDR3 totals 17 residues. The CDR3 loop reads CASSDSLGQGDYNEQFF. The CDR3 nucleotides read TGTGCCAGCAGCGATTCCCTGGGACAGGGGGACTACAATGAGCAGTTCTTC.

V usage is TRBV10-3 and J usage is TRBJ2-7, with 7 bases aligning to TRBD2. The CDR3 loop spans 12 amino acids. The J segment lost 6 bases and the V segment lost 6 bases, leaving 5 bases of the junction unmatched. Germline CDR1 reads ENHRY; CDR2 reads SYGVKD. The DNA for the CDR3 is TGTGCCATCAGCGGCGGGAGCAGCGAGCAGTACTTC. Its translation is CAISGGSSEQYF.

The CDR3 spells CSASPMDIAQYF. CDR3 in DNA: TGCAGTGCTAGTCCCATGGATATTGCGCAGTATTTT. V and J are TRBV20-1 and TRBJ2-3; D is undetermined. The germline CDR1 and CDR2 sequences are DFQATT and SNEGSKA (reference sequence). V shed 3 bases and J shed 10 bases, with 14 bases lying between them. This CDR3 has 12 amino acids.

V and J are TRBV10-3 and TRBJ2-7; 8 bases line up with TRBD2. The CDR3 runs 14 residues. With V trimmed by 10 bases and J by 3 bases, 11 bases remained unmatched. Germline CDR1 reads ENHRY; CDR2 reads SYGVKD. The CDR3, as DNA: TGTGCCACCACTCCTGGGACTAGGGACTACGAGCAGTACTTC. Encoded protein: CATTPGTRDYEQYF.

The V and J genes are TRBV7-1 and TRBJ2-7; 8 bases are shared with TRBD1. TRBV7-1 is an ORF, and what it does is uncertain. V was pared by 3 bases and J by 6 bases, with 31 bases of the junction left unmatched. The CDR3 loop spans 22 amino acids. In nucleotides, the CDR3 is TGTGCCAGCAGCTCCGACACCCAGAGAATAGACACCGGGACAGGCGGTCGGCGCGAGCAGTACTTC. Translation: CASSSDTQRIDTGTGGRREQYF.

There are a few counts of this clonotype. V usage is TRBV15 and J usage is TRBJ1-4, with TRBD1 matching over 11 bases. Trimming removed 0 bases from V and 4 bases from J; junction bases left unmatched: 1. Germline values: CDR1 LNHNV, CDR2 YYDKDF (reference sequence). This CDR3 has 16 residues. CDR3 protein: CATSRDGTGGNEKLFF. The CDR3 DNA reads TGTGCCACCAGCAGAGATGGGACAGGGGGTAATGAAAAACTGTTTTTT.

Many counts were recorded for this clonotype. This chain connects TRBV12-3 or TRBV12-4 to TRBJ2-1; D is uncertain. The germline V and J ends were trimmed by 6 bases and 1 base, with 7 bases remaining between them. This CDR3 spans 13 amino acids. The CDR3 region is CASRPGSYNEQFF. The CDR3 DNA sequence: TGTGCCAGCAGGCCCGGATCCTACAATGAGCAGTTCTTC.

In this sample, this clonotype turned up a few times. The chain carries TRBV4-3 and TRBJ2-3; TRBD2 might be the D (6 bases). CDR1 and CDR2 from the germline V gene are LGHNA and YSLEER. The germline V and J ends were trimmed by 5 bases and 6 bases, with 15 bases remaining between them. The CDR3 covers 14 residues. The CDR3 loop reads CASSSSVPGDTQYF. Here the CDR3 DNA reads TGCGCCAGCAGCTCTAGCGTTCCAGGGGATACGCAGTATTTT.

In this sample, this clonotype turned up a few times. The chain recombines TRBV12-3 or TRBV12-4 with TRBJ2-2; unclear D gene. This CDR3 has 14 residues. Trimming removed 3 bases from V and 0 bases from J, with 5 bases in between. The CDR3 is CASSFFPNTGELFF. The CDR3 DNA reads TGTGCCAGCAGTTTCTTTCCGAACACCGGGGAGCTGTTTTTT.

This clonotype was counted only a few times. This rearrangement joins TRBV6-2 or TRBV6-3 to TRBJ2-1; D unresolved. This CDR3 is 14 amino acids long. The germline gives CDR1 MNHEY, CDR2 SVGEGT. V was cut by 2 bases and J by 15 bases, with 20 bases left in between. The CDR3 region is CASSYEADGVPLFF. The CDR3 DNA follows: TGTGCCAGCAGTTACGAGGCCGACGGCGTACCCTTGTTCTTC.

This chain links TRBV3-1 with TRBJ2-5; 9 positions match TRBD2. The J segment lost 4 bases and the V segment lost 4 bases, leaving 7 bases of the junction unmatched. The CDR3 spans 15 residues. Germline V gene sequence: CDR1 LGHDT, CDR2 YNNKEL (reference sequence). The CDR3 here is CASSPAGGQRETQYF. CDR3 DNA sequence: TGTGCCAGCAGCCCCGCGGGGGGGCAGCGAGAGACCCAGTACTTC.

This clonotype was recorded many times. This rearrangement joins TRBV12-3 or TRBV12-4 to TRBJ1-2; a possible D gene is TRBD1 (5 bases). V lost 5 bases to trimming and J lost 4 bases, with 14 bases between them. CDR3 length equals 14 residues. The CDR3 region has the DNA TGTGCCAGCAGTAGGTCAGGGATTACCTATGGCTACACCTTC. As protein: CASSRSGITYGYTF.

The V and J genes are TRBV7-9 and TRBJ2-1; a possible D gene is TRBD1 (6 bases). V was cut by 5 bases and J by 8 bases, with 16 bases left in between. The CDR3 consists of 14 residues. Germline values: CDR1 SEHNR, CDR2 FQNEAQ (reference sequence). CDR3 amino acids: CASSPGARVDEQFF. DNA of the CDR3: TGTGCCAGCAGCCCAGGGGCACGAGTCGATGAGCAGTTCTTC.

The sample holds a few counts of this clonotype. This chain links TRBV20-1 with TRBJ2-1, with a weak D call TRBD2 (5 bases). The CDR3 totals 13 residues. Germline-derived CDR1 and CDR2 are DFQATT and SNEGSKA (reference sequence). V gave up 1 base and J gave up 6 bases, with 10 bases separating them. CDR3 region: CSARVNEGNEQFF. The DNA for the CDR3 is TGCAGTGCTAGAGTTAACGAGGGCAATGAGCAGTTCTTC.

For this clonotype: One end of the junction varies from germline; a read error may be responsible. Here the CDR3 DNA reads TGTGCCCGCAGGAGGGGGGCAGATACGCAGTATTTT. Amino acids: CARRRGADTQYF. The chain employs TRBV2 and TRBJ2-3; the D call may be TRBD1 or TRBD2 (6 bases each). Looked up from germline, CDR1 is SNHLY and CDR2 is FYNNEI. The CDR3 runs to 12 residues.

J is TRBJ2-5 and V is TRBV2; 12 positions match TRBD2. The length of the CDR3 is 15 residues. Trimming removed 5 bases from V and 4 bases from J; junction bases left unmatched: 5. The germline V gene has CDR1 SNHLY and CDR2 FYNNEI. CDR3 sequence reads: CASSTQTSGRETQYF. For the CDR3, the DNA is TGTGCCAGCAGTACCCAGACTAGCGGGAGAGAGACCCAGTACTTC.

The chain employs TRBV12-3 or TRBV12-4 and TRBJ1-1; 10 positions agree with TRBD1. CDR3 size: 15 residues. J gave up 2 bases and V 5 bases, and 5 bases lay outside the gene matches. The CDR3: CASSLRDRGNTEAFF. In DNA form, the CDR3 reads TGTGCCAGCAGTCTCCGGGACAGGGGCAACACTGAAGCTTTCTTT.

The chain carries TRBV7-2 and TRBJ2-5; 9 bases fit TRBD2. The junction had 14 bases not matched to a gene; V was cut back by 8 bases and J by 13 bases. From germline, CDR1 is SGHTA and CDR2 FQGNSA. The CDR3 spans 13 residues. CDR3 bases: TGTGCCAGCGGCCGAGGTAGCGGGAGTTCCCCGTACTTC. It is translated as CASGRGSGSSPYF.

This chain links TRBV29-1 with TRBJ2-2; possibly TRBD2 for D (5 bases). This CDR3 comprises 13 residues. V lost 5 bases, J lost 7 bases, and 14 bases lay in between. The germline V gene encodes CDR1 SQVTM and CDR2 ANQGSEA. The DNA for the CDR3 is TGCAGCGTTTCCGGACTCCGCGGCGGGGAGCTGTTTTTT. Its translation is CSVSGLRGGELFF.

The rearrangement uses TRBV6-2 or TRBV6-3 and TRBJ2-6, with 8 bases that match TRBD1. Germline V gene lookup returns CDR1 MNHEY and CDR2 SVGEGT. J lost 0 bases, V lost 2 bases, and 6 bases had no gene match. The CDR3 totals 18 residues. CDR3 DNA: TGTGCCAGCAGTTACGGACAGGGCCTAAGCTCTGGGGCCAACGTCCTGACTTTC. Protein: CASSYGQGLSSGANVLTF.

This clonotype has a count of ten or more. The rearrangement joins TRBV7-2 to TRBJ2-7, with TRBD2 matching over 9 bases. Trimming took 1 base from V and 2 from J; bases not matched to a gene: 0. The germline V gene has CDR1 SGHTA and CDR2 FQGNSA. The CDR3 extends over 14 amino acids. CDR3 bases: TGTGCCAGCAGCTTAGGCGGGAGGGCCTACGAGCAGTACTTC. This encodes CASSLGGRAYEQYF.